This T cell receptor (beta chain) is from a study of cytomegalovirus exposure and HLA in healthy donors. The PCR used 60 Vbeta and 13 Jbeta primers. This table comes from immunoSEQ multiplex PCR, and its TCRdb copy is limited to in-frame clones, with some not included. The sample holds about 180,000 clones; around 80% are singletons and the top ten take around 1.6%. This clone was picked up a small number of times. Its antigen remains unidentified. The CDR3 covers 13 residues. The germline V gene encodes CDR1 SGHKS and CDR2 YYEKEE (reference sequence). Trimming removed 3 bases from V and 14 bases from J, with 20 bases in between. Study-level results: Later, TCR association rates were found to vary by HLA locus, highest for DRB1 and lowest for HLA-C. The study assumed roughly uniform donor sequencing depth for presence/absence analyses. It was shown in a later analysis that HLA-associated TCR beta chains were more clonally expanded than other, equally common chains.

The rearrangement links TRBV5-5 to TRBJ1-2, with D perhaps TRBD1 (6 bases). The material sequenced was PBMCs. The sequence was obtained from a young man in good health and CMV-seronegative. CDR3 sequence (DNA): TGTGCCAGCAGCTACCCCGCCGGACAAAGGGGGACCTTC. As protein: CASSYPAGQRGTF.